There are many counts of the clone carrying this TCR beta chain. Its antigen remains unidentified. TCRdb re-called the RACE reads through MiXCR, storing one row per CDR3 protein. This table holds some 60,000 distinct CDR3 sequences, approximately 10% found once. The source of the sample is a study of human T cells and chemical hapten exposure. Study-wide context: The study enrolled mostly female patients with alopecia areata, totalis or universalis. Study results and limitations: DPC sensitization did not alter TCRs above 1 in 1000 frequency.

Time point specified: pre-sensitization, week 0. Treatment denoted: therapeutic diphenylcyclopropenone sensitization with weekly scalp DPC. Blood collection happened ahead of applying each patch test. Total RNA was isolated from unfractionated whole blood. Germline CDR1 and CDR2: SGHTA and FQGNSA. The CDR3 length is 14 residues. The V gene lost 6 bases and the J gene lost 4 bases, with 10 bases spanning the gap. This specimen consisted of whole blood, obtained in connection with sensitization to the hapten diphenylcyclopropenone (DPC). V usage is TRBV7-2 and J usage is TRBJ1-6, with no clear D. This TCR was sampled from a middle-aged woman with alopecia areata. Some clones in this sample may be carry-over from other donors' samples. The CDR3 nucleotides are TGTGCCAGCAGTTCCAGCCCTTATAATTCACCCCTCCACTTT. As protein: CASSSSPYNSPLHF. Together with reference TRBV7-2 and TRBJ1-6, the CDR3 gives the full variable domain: GAGVSQSPSNKVTEKGKDVELRCDPISGHTALYWYRQSLGQGLEFLIYFQGNSAPDKSGLPSDRFSAERTGGSVSTLTIQRTQQEDSAVYLCASSSSPYNSPLHFGNGTRLTVT.